The rows below give T cell receptor beta chains drawn from one sample of a study of T cell responses to AZD1222 COVID-19 vaccine. Measured with immunoSEQ multiplex PCR; TCRdb has only the in-frame clones, and not every one. Among under 85,000 clones listed, about 88% were seen once. The sequencing here drew on peripheral blood, taken on day 0 of AZD1222 vaccination. The receptors originated from an adult in good health. Both conserved end residues are part of each CDR3. Fields, in order: J gene, V gene, clone size, D gene, CDR3 protein, CDR3 DNA. A D gene is named only where the DNA matches it firmly. Only part of the rows carry a size: once, few, many, or a class if the clone is expanded.

J gene: TRBJ2-3
V gene: TRBV19
clone size: NA
D gene: TRBD1
CDR3 protein: CASKGRQGMSTDTQYF
CDR3 DNA: TGTGCCAGTAAGGGCCGACAGGGGATGAGCACAGATACGCAGTATTTT

J gene: TRBJ2-5
V gene: TRBV6-5
clone size: NA
D gene: TRBD1
CDR3 protein: CASSRQGVGETQYF
CDR3 DNA: TGTGCCAGCAGTCGTCAGGGGGTGGGAGAGACCCAGTACTTC

J gene: TRBJ2-3
V gene: TRBV2
clone size: NA
D gene: NA
CDR3 protein: CASSELVPTDTQYF
CDR3 DNA: TGTGCCAGCAGTGAACTAGTTCCCACAGATACGCAGTATTTT

J gene: TRBJ2-1
V gene: TRBV11-3
clone size: NA
D gene: TRBD2
CDR3 protein: CASSLLAGGSEQFF
CDR3 DNA: TGTGCCAGCAGCTTATTAGCGGGGGGGTCTGAGCAGTTCTTC

J gene: TRBJ1-1
V gene: TRBV5-1
clone size: NA
D gene: TRBD1
CDR3 protein: CASSGTGVQTEAFF
CDR3 DNA: TGCGCCAGCAGCGGGACAGGGGTTCAGACTGAAGCTTTCTTT

J gene: TRBJ1-5
V gene: TRBV7-8
clone size: NA
D gene: NA
CDR3 protein: CASSGGHGQPQHF
CDR3 DNA: TGTGCCAGCAGCGGGGGCCATGGGCAGCCCCAGCATTTT

J gene: TRBJ1-6
V gene: TRBV9
clone size: few
D gene: NA
CDR3 protein: CASSARGSSYNSPLHF
CDR3 DNA: TGTGCCAGCAGCGCACGGGGCAGCTCCTATAATTCACCCCTCCACTTT

J gene: TRBJ2-7
V gene: TRBV30
clone size: NA
D gene: TRBD1
CDR3 protein: CAWKGQGAGEQYF
CDR3 DNA: TGTGCCTGGAAAGGACAGGGGGCAGGGGAGCAGTACTTC

J gene: TRBJ2-7
V gene: TRBV2
clone size: NA
D gene: TRBD2
CDR3 protein: CASSPVREGEQYF
CDR3 DNA: TGTGCCAGCAGCCCTGTGCGGGAGGGCGAGCAGTACTTC

J gene: TRBJ2-4
V gene: TRBV10-2
clone size: NA
D gene: TRBD2
CDR3 protein: CASRGLAGGKNIQYF
CDR3 DNA: TGCGCCAGCAGAGGACTAGCGGGGGGGAAAAACATTCAGTACTTC

J gene: TRBJ2-2
V gene: TRBV27
clone size: NA
D gene: TRBD2
CDR3 protein: CASSSLAGGRTGELFF
CDR3 DNA: TGTGCCAGCAGTTCCCTAGCGGGGGGCCGTACCGGGGAGCTGTTTTTT

J gene: TRBJ1-2
V gene: TRBV4-2
clone size: NA
D gene: NA
CDR3 protein: CASSQEIGSYGYTF
CDR3 DNA: TGTGCCAGCAGCCAAGAAATTGGAAGCTATGGCTACACCTTC

J gene: TRBJ1-6
V gene: TRBV5-8
clone size: few
D gene: NA
CDR3 protein: CASSPSEISPLHF
CDR3 DNA: TGTGCCAGCAGCCCGTCCGAAATCTCACCCCTCCACTTT

J gene: TRBJ2-3
V gene: TRBV6-5
clone size: NA
D gene: TRBD1
CDR3 protein: CASSWTGTGDTQYF
CDR3 DNA: TGTGCCAGCAGCTGGACAGGGACTGGAGATACGCAGTATTTT

J gene: TRBJ2-5
V gene: TRBV6-5
clone size: NA
D gene: TRBD2
CDR3 protein: CASKASGLTWETQYF
CDR3 DNA: TGTGCCAGCAAGGCTAGCGGCCTTACGTGGGAGACCCAGTACTTC

J gene: TRBJ1-6
V gene: TRBV7-9
clone size: NA
D gene: NA
CDR3 protein: CASSLMDSSPLHF
CDR3 DNA: TGTGCCAGCAGCTTAATGGACTCTTCACCCCTCCACTTT

J gene: TRBJ2-3
V gene: TRBV18
clone size: NA
D gene: NA
CDR3 protein: CASSPPNTDTQYF
CDR3 DNA: TGTGCCAGCTCACCCCCAAACACAGATACGCAGTATTTT

J gene: TRBJ1-6
V gene: TRBV5-1
clone size: once
D gene: TRBD1
CDR3 protein: CASSLTGANSPLHF
CDR3 DNA: TGCGCCAGCAGCTTGACAGGGGCAAATTCACCCCTCCACTTT

J gene: TRBJ1-1
V gene: TRBV29-1
clone size: NA
D gene: NA
CDR3 protein: CSVVRPLLGTEAFF
CDR3 DNA: TGCAGCGTTGTCCGTCCATTACTGGGCACTGAAGCTTTCTTT

J gene: TRBJ1-2
V gene: TRBV11-2
clone size: NA
D gene: NA
CDR3 protein: CASSLGPGIYDGYTF
CDR3 DNA: TGTGCCAGCAGCTTAGGCCCCGGCATCTATGACGGCTACACCTTC

J gene: TRBJ1-2
V gene: TRBV18
clone size: NA
D gene: NA
CDR3 protein: CASSPTPTDGYGYTF
CDR3 DNA: TGTGCCAGCTCACCGACTCCGACCGACGGCTATGGCTACACCTTC

J gene: TRBJ1-4
V gene: TRBV7-9
clone size: NA
D gene: NA
CDR3 protein: CASTPGQPTTNEKLFF
CDR3 DNA: TGTGCCAGCACCCCCGGCCAGCCCACAACTAATGAAAAACTGTTTTTT

J gene: TRBJ2-4
V gene: TRBV27
clone size: NA
D gene: NA
CDR3 protein: CASSPVIAGKNIQYF
CDR3 DNA: TGTGCCAGCAGCCCGGTCATAGCCGGCAAAAACATTCAGTACTTC

J gene: TRBJ1-4
V gene: TRBV10-3
clone size: NA
D gene: NA
CDR3 protein: CAISDGGENEKLFF
CDR3 DNA: TGTGCCATCAGTGACGGCGGGGAAAATGAAAAACTGTTTTTT